The next 18 T cell receptor beta chains were all read from a single sample in a study of molecular identifiers for immune sequencing clone quantification. TCRdb independently ran MiXCR on the PCR reads; one entry per CDR3 protein. The repertoire holds hundreds of thousands of distinct CDR3 sequences, with 25% as singletons. Material: naive CD8+ T cells from blood, with Jurkat cell RNA spiked in. Subset: FACS-sorted CD8+CD4-CCR7+CD45RA+ naive T cells. These receptors were collected from a human donor in good health. Some libraries in this study had Jurkat cell RNA spiked in.

The sample holds a few counts of this clonotype. The chain combines TRBV20-1 with TRBJ2-7; 9 nucleotides match TRBD1. Germline lookup yields CDR1 DFQATT and CDR2 SNEGSKA (reference sequence). The CDR3 is 14 amino acids. Losses at the gene ends were 6 bases for V and 5 bases for J; bases not matched to a gene: 11. This CDR3 reads CSARWPGQGDEQYF. Written as DNA, the CDR3 is TGCAGTGCGAGGTGGCCGGGACAGGGCGACGAGCAGTACTTC.

This clonotype was observed a few times. This sequence joins TRBV24-1 and TRBJ1-5; 12 bases fit TRBD1. The germline gives CDR1 KGHDR, CDR2 SFDVKD. The CDR3 length is 17 residues. The V and J ends lost 12 bases and 4 bases, in that order; junction bases with no gene match: 15. The chain's CDR3 is CASDPGQGAWSNQPQHF. The CDR3 nucleotides are TGTGCCTCCGACCCGGGACAGGGGGCATGGTCAAATCAGCCCCAGCATTTT.

This clonotype was detected a few times. The chain is built from TRBV27 and TRBJ1-1, with D hard to call. CDR1 and CDR2 from the germline V gene are MNHEY and SMNVEV (reference sequence). The CDR3 is 13 amino acids. Trimming took off 3 bases at V and 5 bases at J, with 10 bases between the two ends. DNA for the CDR3: TGTGCCAGCAGTTTGGCCGGGCAGACTGAAGCTTTCTTT. Its protein is CASSLAGQTEAFF.

On this clonotype: Given the absence of the conserved phenylalanine or tryptophan at the CDR3 end, a read error is likely. The chain couples TRBV27 to TRBJ2-1; D not certain. Between the trimmed V and J ends, which lost 5 bases and 0 bases, there was a span of 14 bases. Per germline, CDR1 MNHEY and CDR2 SMNVEV (reference sequence). The CDR3 extends over 16 amino acids. CDR3 nucleotide sequence: TGTGCCAGCAGTCCGCCTTTTGTCAGCTCCTACAATGAGCAGTTCCTC. Translation gives CASSPPFVSSYNEQFL.

This clonotype was found many times. The rearrangement joins TRBV6-5 to TRBJ2-3; D is perhaps TRBD1 (6 bases). The germline V gene has CDR1 MNHEY and CDR2 SVGAGI. The V end lost 0 bases, the J end lost 5 bases, and 9 bases lay between the germline ends. The CDR3 totals 14 residues. Here the CDR3 reads CASSYSGARDTQYF. The CDR3 coding sequence is TGTGCCAGCAGTTACTCGGGGGCGAGAGATACGCAGTATTTT.

Worth noting for this clonotype: The CDR3 does not end in the conserved phenylalanine or tryptophan, so this is likely a read error. The V gene is TRBV12-3 or TRBV12-4, the J gene TRBJ2-1; unclear D gene. CDR3 length equals 11 residues. The V and J ends lost 6 bases and 9 bases respectively, with 9 bases between them. In DNA form, the CDR3 reads TGTGCCAGCAGACTTTACGGTGAGCAGTTCTTA. Protein product: CASRLYGEQFL.

This clonotype appeared a few times. The chain couples TRBV6-6 to TRBJ2-7, with 7 bases fitting TRBD1. The germline CDR1 and CDR2 sequences are MNHNY and SVGAGI (reference sequence). V lost 5 bases and J lost 1; bases outside the gene matches: 8. This CDR3 spans 15 amino acids. The CDR3 spells CASSKDRTLSYEQYF. In nucleotides, the CDR3 is TGTGCCAGCAGTAAGGACAGGACCCTATCCTACGAGCAGTACTTC.

This clonotype was seen many times. The chain carries TRBV20-1 and TRBJ2-7; 9 bases line up with TRBD1. The V gene end was trimmed by 6 bases and the J gene end by 0 bases; junction bases not matched to a gene: 3. Looked up from germline, CDR1 is DFQATT and CDR2 is SNEGSKA (reference sequence). The CDR3 sequence is 13 residues long. The DNA for the CDR3 is TGCAGTGCCGGGGACAGGGACTCCTACGAGCAGTACTTC. As protein: CSAGDRDSYEQYF.

In this sample, this clonotype turned up many times. V usage is TRBV27 and J usage is TRBJ2-3; D might be TRBD1 (6 bases). This CDR3 is built from 15 residues. Trimming removed 5 bases from V and 0 bases from J, with 12 bases in between. CDR1 and CDR2 from the germline V gene are MNHEY and SMNVEV (reference sequence). The CDR3 here is CASSIRGFSTDTQYF. The CDR3 DNA reads as TGTGCCAGCAGTATCAGGGGTTTTAGCACAGATACGCAGTATTTT.

This clonotype was counted ten times or more. The chain employs TRBV7-2 and TRBJ2-1; D gene uncertain. With 5 bases removed from V and 6 bases from J, the gap between germline ends came to 14 bases. The V gene's germline CDR1 is SGHTA and CDR2 FQGNSA. This CDR3 is 14 amino acids long. In DNA form, the CDR3 reads TGTGCCAGCAGCCCCGAAGGGCGGTTCAATGAGCAGTTCTTC. Its protein is CASSPEGRFNEQFF.

This clonotype was seen many times. This rearrangement joins TRBV30 to TRBJ2-7; D is uncertain. With 1 base removed from V and 2 bases from J, the gap between germline ends came to 3 bases. The germline gives CDR1 GTSNPN, CDR2 SVGIG (reference sequence). CDR3 length: 11 amino acids. CDR3 protein: CAWSDPYEQYF. DNA for the CDR3: TGTGCCTGGAGTGACCCCTACGAGCAGTACTTC.

This clonotype was seen repeatedly, ten times or more. The CDR3 DNA sequence: TGTGCCAGCAGCGCCGGACTAGCCGGACGCGAGCAGTACTTC. This encodes CASSAGLAGREQYF. The rearrangement joins TRBV5-4 to TRBJ2-7; TRBD2 matches 8 bases. The junction had 9 bases not matched to a gene; V was cut back by 4 bases and J by 6 bases. The CDR3 consists of 14 residues. Germline assignment: CDR1 SGHNT and CDR2 YYREEE (reference sequence). The entire variable domain, with the rest obtained from reference TRBV5-4 and TRBJ2-7, is as follows: ETGVTQSPTHLIKTRGQQVTLRCSSQSGHNTVSWYQQALGQGPQFIFQYYREEENGRGNFPPRFSGLQFPNYSSELNVNALELDDSALYLCASSAGLAGREQYFGPGTRLTVT.

Worth noting for this clonotype: This may be a read error: a much more frequent sequence differs by one nucleotide. The rearrangement joins TRBV6-2 or TRBV6-3 to TRBJ2-2, with TRBD1 identical over 8 bases. CDR3 size: 15 residues. Germline CDR1 and CDR2: MNHEY and SVGEGT. The CDR3 loop reads CATSNDRGNTGEPFF. The CDR3 bases are TGTGCCACATCGAATGACAGGGGAAACACCGGGGAGCCGTTTTTT.

This clonotype was seen a few times. The junction shows a germline mismatch at one end, possibly a read error. The chain has TRBV19 and TRBJ1-2, with TRBD1 identical over 7 bases. CDR1 and CDR2 (germline): LNHDA, SQIVND (reference sequence). There are 13 residues in the CDR3. The CDR3: CASRAGQLTGNTF. DNA for the CDR3: TGTGCCAGTAGGGCGGGACAGCTGACTGGCAACACCTTC.

Regarding this clonotype: Sequence at one end of the junction differs from germline and may be a read error. The chain employs TRBV5-3 and TRBJ2-1; 8 nucleotides line up with TRBD1. TRBV5-3 is reported as an ORF; its role is uncertain. The CDR3 spans 15 residues. The CDR3 reads CASSLGRTGYDEQFF. In DNA, the CDR3 is TGTGCCAGCAGCTTGGGGCGGACAGGGTACGATGAGCAGTTCTTC.

The rearrangement joins TRBV20-1 to TRBJ1-1; D is ambiguous. Per the germline V gene, CDR1 is DFQATT and CDR2 is SNEGSKA (reference sequence). The length of the CDR3 is 12 residues. Trimming took 5 bases from V and 5 from J, leaving 12 bases between them. In DNA form, the CDR3 reads TGCAGTGCTGCCTTGGGAGGGACTGAAGCTTTCTTT. It codes for CSAALGGTEAFF.

The sample holds many counts of this clonotype. V gene TRBV6-5 combines with J gene TRBJ2-6; TRBD1 is a possible D gene (5 bases). Germline V gene lookup returns CDR1 MNHEY and CDR2 SVGAGI. With 8 bases removed from V and 0 bases from J, the gap between germline ends came to 14 bases. The CDR3 sequence is 16 residues long. The CDR3 nucleotides read TGTGCCAGCCAGATGACAGTGAGCTCTGGGGCCAACGTCCTGACTTTC. It is translated as CASQMTVSSGANVLTF.

This clonotype was picked up many times. This chain connects TRBV9 to TRBJ1-6; D is uncertain. Germline CDR1 is SGDLS and CDR2 is YYNGEE. Between the trimmed V and J ends, which lost 0 bases and 5 bases, there was a span of 9 bases. This CDR3 has 15 amino acids. The CDR3 loop reads CASSVGTRNNSPLHF. CDR3 nucleotides: TGTGCCAGCAGCGTAGGAACACGGAATAATTCACCCCTCCACTTT.